This entry lists 8 T cell receptor beta chains sequenced from one sample in a study of early T cells in non-severe SARS-CoV-2 infection. TCRdb independently ran MiXCR on the 5' RACE reads; one entry per CDR3 protein. The repertoire holds about 80,000 distinct CDR3 sequences, with over 10% as singletons. Sequenced sample: whole blood. The receptors come from an adult who was a healthcare worker with PCR-confirmed SARS-CoV-2 infection or an uninfected control (not recorded which).

This chain connects TRBV5-1 to TRBJ1-2; D is possibly TRBD1 (5 bases). This CDR3 is 16 amino acids long. The V and J ends lost 3 bases and 2 bases respectively, with 17 bases between them. The V gene's germline CDR1 is SGHRS and CDR2 YFSETQ. For the CDR3, the DNA is TGCGCCAGCAGCTCTGGGACCCCAGGGAGGAACTATGGCTACACCTTC. It is translated as CASSSGTPGRNYGYTF.

This clonotype came up a few times. The chain combines TRBV28 with TRBJ1-1; no clear D gene. Looked up from germline, CDR1 is MDHEN and CDR2 is SYDVKM. The CDR3 has 11 amino acids. V lost 6 bases and J 10 bases, leaving 12 bases between the germline ends. DNA for the CDR3: TGTGCCAGCAGACGCGGCCACCCAGCTTTCTTT. It is translated as CASRRGHPAFF.

In this sample, this clonotype turned up many times. V is TRBV28 and J is TRBJ2-1, with 8 bases that match TRBD2. Per the germline V gene, CDR1 is MDHEN and CDR2 is SYDVKM. With V trimmed by 2 bases and J by 2 bases, 5 bases remained unmatched. This CDR3 region has 16 residues. The CDR3 nucleotides read TGTGCCAGCAGTTTAGAGGCGGGAGGCACCTACAATGAGCAGTTCTTC. This gives the protein CASSLEAGGTYNEQFF.

This clonotype appeared a few times. This chain's CDR3 is CASSLARPAAGYGYTF. CDR3 nucleotide sequence: TGTGCCAGCAGCTTAGCTAGGCCAGCGGCGGGCTATGGCTACACCTTC. The chain employs TRBV7-8 and TRBJ1-2; D is undetermined. Trimming left V 0 bases short and J 4 bases short, with 15 bases between. Germline V CDR1 and CDR2: SGHVS, FQNEAQ. The CDR3 consists of 16 residues. The full variable domain, rest sourced from reference TRBV7-8 and TRBJ1-2, is GAGVSQSPRYKVAKRGQDVALRCDPISGHVSLFWYQQALGQGPEFLTYFQNEAQLDKSGLPSDRFFAERPEGSVSTLKIQRTQQEDSAVYLCASSLARPAAGYGYTFGSGTRLTVV.

This clonotype was observed a few times. The chain recombines TRBV6-1 with TRBJ1-3, with TRBD1 identical over 9 bases. The CDR3 covers 14 residues. The germline V gene encodes CDR1 MNHNS and CDR2 SASEGT. Unmatched junction bases numbered 9, after V lost 6 bases and J lost 9 bases. In nucleotides, the CDR3 is TGTGCCAGCAGAGGGGGGGACAGGGTACGCACCATATATTTT. It translates to CASRGGDRVRTIYF.

The chain links TRBV7-8 to TRBJ2-3; 9 bases are a match to TRBD2. The CDR3 runs to 16 residues. V trimming: 2 bases; J trimming: 1 base; junction bases outside the gene matches: 4. Germline V gives CDR1 SGHVS, CDR2 FQNEAQ. The CDR3 DNA sequence: TGTGCCAGCAGCTTAACGACTAGCGGACGCACAGATACGCAGTATTTT. It is translated as CASSLTTSGRTDTQYF.

As to this clonotype: A much larger clone differs by one base, so this may be a read error. This chain connects TRBV2 to TRBJ2-7, with TRBD2 matching 11 bases. The junction had 10 bases not matched to a gene; V was cut back by 3 bases and J by 6 bases. Germline CDR1 is SNHLY and CDR2 is FYNNEI. The CDR3 runs 16 residues. The CDR3 loop is CASSEKLAGDTCEQYF. The CDR3 bases are TGTGCCAGCAGTGAGAAACTAGCGGGAGACACTTGCGAGCAGTACTTC.

A few counts support this clonotype. The chain couples TRBV6-5 to TRBJ2-2; TRBD1 aligns across 7 bases. Trimming removed 8 bases from V and 5 bases from J; junction bases left unmatched: 11. This CDR3 has 15 residues. CDR1 and CDR2 (germline): MNHEY, SVGAGI. In nucleotides, the CDR3 is TGTGCCAGCCGTCCCGACAGGGTATGGACCGGGGAGCTGTTTTTT. It translates to CASRPDRVWTGELFF.